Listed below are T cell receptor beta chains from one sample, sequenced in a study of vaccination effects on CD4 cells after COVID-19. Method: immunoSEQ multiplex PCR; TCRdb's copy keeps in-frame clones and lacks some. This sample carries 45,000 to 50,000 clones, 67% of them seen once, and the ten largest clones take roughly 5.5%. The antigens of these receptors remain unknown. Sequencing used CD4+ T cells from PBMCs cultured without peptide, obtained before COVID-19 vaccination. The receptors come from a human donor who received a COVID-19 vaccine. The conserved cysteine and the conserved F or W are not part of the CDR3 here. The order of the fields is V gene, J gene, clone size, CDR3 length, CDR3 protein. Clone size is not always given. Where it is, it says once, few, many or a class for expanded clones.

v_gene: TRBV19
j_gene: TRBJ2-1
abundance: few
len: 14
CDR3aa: ASSAPGLAGANEQF

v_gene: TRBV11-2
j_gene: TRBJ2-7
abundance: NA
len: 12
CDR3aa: ASSGAQGPYEQY

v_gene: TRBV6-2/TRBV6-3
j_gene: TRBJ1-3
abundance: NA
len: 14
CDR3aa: ASSYPGQNSGNTIY

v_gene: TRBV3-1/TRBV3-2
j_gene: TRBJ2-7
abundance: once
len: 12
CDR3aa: ASSQGPGRGVQY

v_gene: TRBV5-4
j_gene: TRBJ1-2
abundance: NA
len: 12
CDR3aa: ASSLDRGGSGYT

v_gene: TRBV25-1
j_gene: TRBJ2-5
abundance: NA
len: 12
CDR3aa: ASSEWTSEETQY

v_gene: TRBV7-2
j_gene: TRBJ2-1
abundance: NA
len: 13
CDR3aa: ASSLQAASVNEQF

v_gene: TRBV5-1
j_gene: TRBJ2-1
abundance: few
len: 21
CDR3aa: ASSLYRTDLRGLAGLSYNEQF

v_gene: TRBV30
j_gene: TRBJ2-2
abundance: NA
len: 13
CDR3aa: ASEGRGRNTGELF

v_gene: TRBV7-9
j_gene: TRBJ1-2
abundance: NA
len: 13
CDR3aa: ASSLGSGFNYGYT

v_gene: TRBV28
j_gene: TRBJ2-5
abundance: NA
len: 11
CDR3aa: ASSLRQGGTQY

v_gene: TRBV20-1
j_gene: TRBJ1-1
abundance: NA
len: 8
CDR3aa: SAPAREAF

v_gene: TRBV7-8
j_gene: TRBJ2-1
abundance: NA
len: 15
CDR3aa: ASSLMSGGSPYNEQF

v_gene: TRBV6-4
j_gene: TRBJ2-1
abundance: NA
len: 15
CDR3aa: ASSGTSGRGSYNEQF

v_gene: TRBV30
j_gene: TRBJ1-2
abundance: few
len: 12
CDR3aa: AWSLKGVNYGYT

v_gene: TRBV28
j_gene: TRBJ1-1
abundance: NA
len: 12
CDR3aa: ASSLRRRRTEAF

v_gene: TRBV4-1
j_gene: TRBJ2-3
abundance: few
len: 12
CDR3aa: ASSPGTGTDTQY

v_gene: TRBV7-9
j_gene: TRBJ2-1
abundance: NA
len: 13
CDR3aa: ASSLKVAGADEQF

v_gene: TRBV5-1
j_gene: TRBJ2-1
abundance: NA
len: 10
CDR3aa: ASSLWGNEQF

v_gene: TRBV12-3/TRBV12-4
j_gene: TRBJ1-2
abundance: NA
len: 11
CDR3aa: ASSHRGDYGYT

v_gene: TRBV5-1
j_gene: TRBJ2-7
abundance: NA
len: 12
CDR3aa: ASSGLAGSYEQY

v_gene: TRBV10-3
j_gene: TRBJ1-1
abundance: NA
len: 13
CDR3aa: AIRGPGSTYSEAF

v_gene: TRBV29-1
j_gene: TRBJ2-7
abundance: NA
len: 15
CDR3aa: SAIVYRDRKNTYEQY

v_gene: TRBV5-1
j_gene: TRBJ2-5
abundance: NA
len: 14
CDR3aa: ASSRPGLAGGETQY

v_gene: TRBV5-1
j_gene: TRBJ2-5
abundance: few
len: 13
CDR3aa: ASSYSQVVQETQY

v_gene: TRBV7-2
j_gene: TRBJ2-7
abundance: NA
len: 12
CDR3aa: ASSSSAASYEQY

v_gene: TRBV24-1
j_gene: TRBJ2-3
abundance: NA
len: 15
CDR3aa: ATSATSGRAGTDTQY